The 22 T cell receptor beta chains given below trace back to one sample, sequenced in a study of T-cell memory formation after mild COVID-19. TCRdb reanalysed the 5' RACE reads using MiXCR and keeps one entry per CDR3 protein. Of 270,000 or so distinct CDR3 sequences listed, over 15% are singletons. The sequenced sample consisted of PBMCs or a T cell subset sorted from them (not recorded which). The receptors shown here come from a man between 18 and 35 years old who had mild COVID-19 (a few samples of this study predate the infection). Cell type and time point are not known.

This chain joins TRBV2 and TRBJ2-1, with 10 bases identical to TRBD2. Trimming at V came to 7 bases and at J to 8 bases, leaving 5 bases not matched to a gene. This CDR3 is built from 13 residues. From germline, CDR1 is SNHLY and CDR2 FYNNEI. The CDR3 here is CASILAGFDEQFF. CDR3 in DNA: TGTGCCAGCATACTAGCGGGGTTCGATGAGCAGTTCTTC.

This clonotype was counted between two and nine times. The chain uses TRBV12-3 or TRBV12-4 and TRBJ1-5, with D possibly matching TRBD1 (5 bases). This CDR3 contains 15 residues. The V gene lost 4 bases and the J gene lost 0 bases, with 10 bases spanning the gap. The CDR3 loop is CASSSKQVSNQPQHF. CDR3 sequence (DNA): TGTGCCAGCAGTTCCAAACAGGTTAGCAATCAGCCCCAGCATTTT.

The chain joins TRBV20-1 to TRBJ1-6, with D maybe TRBD1 (5 bases). This CDR3 contains 15 residues. V lost 0 bases and J lost 9, with 15 bases in between. The germline CDR1 and CDR2 sequences are DFQATT and SNEGSKA (reference sequence). The CDR3 nucleotides are TGCAGTGCTAGAGATCCAAGGGCAGGGAGTTCACCCCTCCACTTT. This encodes CSARDPRAGSSPLHF.

This clonotype turned up a few times. This sequence joins TRBV6-5 and TRBJ1-1; no firm D call. Between the trimmed V and J ends, which lost 9 bases and 7 bases, there was a span of 12 bases. The CDR3 is 11 amino acids. CDR1 is MNHEY and CDR2 is SVGAGI in the germline V gene. The CDR3 DNA reads TGTGCCAGTCGCGAGGGAGATGAAGCTTTCTTT. As protein: CASREGDEAFF.

This clonotype appeared many times. The gene calls are TRBV28 and TRBJ2-7; no firm D call. Trimming removed 6 bases at V and 3 bases at J, with 12 bases between. There are 13 residues in the CDR3. In germline, CDR1 is MDHEN, CDR2 SYDVKM. CDR3 coding DNA: TGTGCCAGCAGCTCGGTCAACCGCTACGAGCAGTACGTC. It is translated as CASSSVNRYEQYV.

The rearrangement joins TRBV27 to TRBJ2-7, with TRBD1 matching 7 bases. The CDR3 spans 12 residues. Trimming at V came to 6 bases and at J to 5 bases, leaving 4 bases not matched to a gene. Germline V CDR1 and CDR2: MNHEY, SMNVEV (reference sequence). CDR3 nucleotides: TGTGCCAGCAGGACAACAGGGGACGAGCAGTACTTC. Protein product: CASRTTGDEQYF.

The chain uses TRBV12-3 or TRBV12-4 and TRBJ2-5; weak D call: TRBD1 (6 bases). V was trimmed by 6 bases and J by 5 bases, leaving 25 bases between them. This CDR3 is built from 17 residues. The DNA of the CDR3 is TGTGCCAGCAGCCCCCTGACAGGAAGGAGACTTCTGGAGACCCAGTACTTC. It specifies CASSPLTGRRLLETQYF.

This clonotype has only a few counts. This chain joins TRBV7-9 and TRBJ1-1; D is undetermined. In germline, CDR1 is SEHNR, CDR2 FQNEAQ (reference sequence). The CDR3 has 13 residues. Trimming removed 3 bases from V and 5 bases from J, with 10 bases in between. CDR3 DNA sequence: TGTGCCAGCAGCTTGCAAACGGGAACTGAAGCTTTCTTT. Its protein product is CASSLQTGTEAFF. The complete variable domain, with remaining parts taken from reference TRBV7-9 and TRBJ1-1, reads DTGVSQNPRHKITKRGQNVTFRCDPISEHNRLYWYRQTLGQGPEFLTYFQNEAQLEKSRLLSDRFSAERPKGSFSTLEIQRTEQGDSAMYLCASSLQTGTEAFFGQGTRLTVV.

This clonotype has more than one count but fewer than ten. The gene calls are TRBV6-5 and TRBJ1-2, with unresolved D. V was pared by 6 bases and J by 5 bases, with 16 bases between. The germline V gene has CDR1 MNHEY and CDR2 SVGAGI. The CDR3 runs to 14 residues. CDR3 DNA sequence: TGTGCCAGCAGGCCCCTCCCGGGGAGGTATGGCTACACCTTC. Amino acid sequence: CASRPLPGRYGYTF.

The chain carries TRBV7-2 and TRBJ2-1; D ambiguous. Germline values: CDR1 SGHTA, CDR2 FQGNSA. This CDR3 comprises 15 residues. The germline V and J ends were trimmed by 1 base and 0 bases, with 7 bases remaining between them. The CDR3: CASSLEVFSYNEQFF. In DNA, the CDR3 is TGTGCCAGCAGCTTAGAGGTTTTCTCCTACAATGAGCAGTTCTTC.

In its sample, this clonotype was seen a few times. J is TRBJ1-1 and V is TRBV7-9; D is perhaps TRBD1 (5 bases). There are 14 residues in the CDR3. Germline CDR1 SEHNR, CDR2 FQNEAQ (reference sequence). V gave up 6 bases and J gave up 1 base, with 12 bases separating them. The CDR3: CASSSQGQNTEAFF. CDR3 coding DNA: TGTGCCAGCAGTTCTCAGGGTCAGAACACTGAAGCTTTCTTT.

This clonotype was observed at least ten times. This chain links TRBV7-3 with TRBJ2-7, with D possibly matching TRBD2 (6 bases). Germline V gene sequence: CDR1 SGHTA, CDR2 FQGTGA. This CDR3 has 14 residues. V was clipped by 2 bases and J by 2 bases, with 10 bases between them. CDR3: CASSLSAGPYEQYF. CDR3 nucleotide sequence: TGTGCCAGCAGCTTATCAGCGGGCCCCTACGAGCAGTACTTC.

This clonotype was observed a handful of times. The J gene is TRBJ2-7, the V gene TRBV7-9; the D is unclear. The CDR3 loop spans 13 amino acids. CDR1 SEHNR and CDR2 FQNEAQ come from the germline V gene (reference sequence). The ends were cut back, 6 bases at V and 0 bases at J, with 9 bases in the middle. For the CDR3, the DNA is TGTGCCAGCAGTGGGCCGGGCTCCTACGAGCAGTACTTC. As protein: CASSGPGSYEQYF.

This clonotype was observed a handful of times. This chain connects TRBV7-2 to TRBJ2-2, with D uncertain. CDR3 length: 14 amino acids. Trimming pared 2 bases from V and 1 base from J, leaving 5 bases between. Germline-derived CDR1 and CDR2 are SGHTA and FQGNSA. In nucleotides, the CDR3 is TGTGCCAGCAGCTTACAGCGGAACACCGGGGAGCTGTTTTTT. It yields the protein CASSLQRNTGELFF.

This clonotype was counted a few times. J is TRBJ2-1 and V is TRBV4-3, with no clear D. V was trimmed by 2 bases and J by 1 base, leaving 6 bases between them. The CDR3 consists of 14 residues. In germline, CDR1 is LGHNA, CDR2 YSLEER. The DNA for the CDR3 is TGCGCCAGCAGCCAACTCGAGTCCTACAATGAGCAGTTCTTC. It yields the protein CASSQLESYNEQFF.

This clonotype was picked up a small number of times. The rearrangement joins TRBV6-5 to TRBJ2-3, with a possible D match to TRBD2 (7 bases). Germline V gene sequence: CDR1 MNHEY, CDR2 SVGAGI. Deletions cut 0 bases from V and 8 bases from J, with 18 bases between. The CDR3 has 16 residues. CDR3 loop: CASSYSIGGGQGTQYF. The CDR3 nucleotides are TGTGCCAGCAGTTACTCGATTGGGGGGGGCCAGGGTACGCAGTATTTT.

This clonotype occurred many times. V usage is TRBV14 and J usage is TRBJ2-1; 8 bases map to TRBD1. This CDR3 spans 12 amino acids. J gave up 7 bases and V 6 bases, and 2 bases lay outside the gene matches. Germline V gives CDR1 SGHDN, CDR2 FVKESK. The CDR3 sequence: CASSRQGNEQFF. The CDR3 coding sequence is TGTGCCAGCAGTCGACAGGGGAATGAGCAGTTCTTC. Supplemented by reference TRBV14 and TRBJ2-1, the full variable domain reads EAGVTQFPSHSVIEKGQTVTLRCDPISGHDNLYWYRRVMGKEIKFLLHFVKESKQDESGMPNNRFLAERTGGTYSTLKVQPAELEDSGVYFCASSRQGNEQFFGPGTRLTVL.

This clonotype was counted between two and nine times. The V gene is TRBV29-1, the J gene TRBJ2-2; no firm D call. The V gene's germline CDR1 is SQVTM and CDR2 ANQGSEA. V was cut by 5 bases and J by 2 bases, with 9 bases left in between. The CDR3 runs 13 residues. CDR3 in amino acids: CSVKQENTGELFF. The CDR3 DNA reads as TGCAGCGTTAAGCAGGAAAACACCGGGGAGCTGTTTTTT.

This clonotype was counted once. The chain is built from TRBV7-9 and TRBJ1-2; D remains ambiguous. The germline CDR1 and CDR2 sequences are SEHNR and FQNEAQ (reference sequence). The V end was cut by 5 bases, the J end by 4 bases, with 11 bases between. This CDR3 is built from 13 residues. The CDR3 protein is CASSADPLYGYTF. CDR3 nucleotides: TGTGCCAGCAGCGCCGATCCACTCTATGGCTACACCTTC.

The genes are TRBV5-1 and TRBJ1-2; 7 bases match TRBD1. Germline V gives CDR1 SGHRS, CDR2 YFSETQ. The CDR3 extends over 15 amino acids. With V trimmed by 7 bases and J by 4 bases, 13 bases remained unmatched. In DNA, the CDR3 is TGCGCCAGCGTCGAAGACAGGGATATGGGCTATGGCTACACCTTC. It encodes CASVEDRDMGYGYTF.

This clonotype was seen many times. The chain couples TRBV20-1 to TRBJ2-5; 9 nucleotides agree with TRBD2. Germline V lookup: CDR1 DFQATT, CDR2 SNEGSKA (reference sequence). J gave up 0 bases and V 6 bases, and 8 bases lay outside the gene matches. The CDR3 contains 15 residues. This CDR3 is CSARIAGANQETQYF. Here the CDR3 DNA reads TGCAGTGCCAGAATAGCGGGGGCCAACCAAGAGACCCAGTACTTC.

The rearrangement links TRBV6-2 or TRBV6-3 to TRBJ2-7; D not resolved. From germline, CDR1 is MNHEY and CDR2 SVGEGT. CDR3 length: 17 amino acids. Trimming took 4 bases from V and 0 from J, leaving 19 bases between them. In DNA, the CDR3 is TGTGCCAGCAGTTTCACATACCGCAGATCAGCCTCCTACGAGCAGTACTTC. Translated: CASSFTYRRSASYEQYF.